This entry concerns a single T cell receptor beta chain. The antigen remains unidentified. Germline lookup yields CDR1 SGHTA and CDR2 FQGTGA. This CDR3 spans 14 amino acids. These data originate in a study of monozygotic twins with inflammatory bowel disease. Study-wide results and limits: IBD patients share fewer clonotypes with other people than healthy twins do, especially with disease activity.

Making cDNA involved eight separate reactions per sample. From the 5' RACE reads, TCRdb lists one entry per CDR3 protein and no DNA. The table gives approximately 200,000 distinct CDR3 sequences; the top ten clones make up less than 2% of it. Blood (around 2.5 ml) was collected from every donor individually. The chain couples TRBV7-3 to TRBJ1-1; the TCRdb D gene call, TRBD1, has no DNA to confirm it. The source of this sequence is a human donor with ulcerative colitis or Crohn's disease, or a healthy co-twin of an affected twin (not recorded which). Material: blood. CDR3 sequence: CASSLTYQGTEAFF. The full variable domain, completed using reference TRBV7-3 and TRBJ1-1, is GAGVSQTPSNKVTEKGKYVELRCDPISGHTALYWYRQSLGQGPEFLIYFQGTGAADDSGLPNDRFFAVRPEGSVSTLKIQRTERGDSAVYLCASSLTYQGTEAFFGQGTRLTVV.